A single sample gave rise to the 32 T cell receptor beta chains below, sequenced in a study of T cell responses to AZD1222 COVID-19 vaccine. Sequencing used immunoSEQ multiplex PCR; TCRdb keeps in-frame clones, though not all of them. Of just under 95,000 clones listed, about 88% are singletons. This sample comprised peripheral blood, obtained on day 0 of AZD1222 vaccination. The receptor source for this set is an adult in good health.

The rearrangement links TRBV4-2 to TRBJ2-1; a possible D gene is TRBD1 (5 bases). This CDR3 is built from 15 residues. Trimming shortened V by 4 bases and J by 5 bases, and 15 bases separated the two germline ends. Germline loops: CDR1 LGHNA, CDR2 YNFKEQ. CDR3: CASSRPVAGNNEQFF. CDR3 sequence (DNA): TGTGCCAGCAGCCGCCCAGTGGCAGGGAACAATGAGCAGTTCTTC.

This chain uses TRBV29-1 with TRBJ1-2, with 8 bases identical to TRBD1. V was clipped by 6 bases and J by 5 bases; unmatched bases: 17. This CDR3 contains 16 residues. The germline CDR1 and CDR2 sequences are SQVTM and ANQGSEA. The CDR3 sequence: CSVYGTQGQASYGYTF. The CDR3 coding sequence is TGCAGCGTCTACGGGACTCAGGGACAGGCAAGTTATGGCTACACCTTC.

The chain employs TRBV7-3 and TRBJ2-2; 7 bases line up with TRBD1. Germline CDR1 reads SGHTA; CDR2 reads FQGTGA. V shed 1 base, J shed 1 base, and the junction held 6 bases outside the gene matches. The CDR3 has 17 amino acids. The CDR3: CASSLITQGLNTGELFF. CDR3 nucleotide sequence: TGTGCCAGCAGCTTAATCACACAGGGGTTGAACACCGGGGAGCTGTTTTTT.

The rearrangement uses TRBV11-3 and TRBJ2-2, with D unclear. The CDR3 is made up of 13 amino acids. Germline assignment: CDR1 SGHNT and CDR2 YENEEA. The ends were cut back, 3 bases at V and 6 bases at J, with 8 bases in the middle. CDR3 protein: CASSFQVSGELFF. CDR3 DNA sequence: TGTGCCAGCAGCTTTCAGGTTTCCGGGGAGCTGTTTTTT.

The chain recombines TRBV19 with TRBJ1-1, with D unresolved. V was pared by 3 bases and J by 11 bases, with 10 bases between. Germline CDR1 and CDR2: LNHDA and SQIVND (reference sequence). CDR3 length: 11 amino acids. The CDR3 reads CASSIGREAFF. CDR3 DNA: TGTGCCAGTAGTATCGGAAGGGAGGCTTTCTTT.

This chain joins TRBV5-1 and TRBJ2-1; 7 bases agree with TRBD1. Trimming removed 0 bases from V and 2 bases from J; junction bases left unmatched: 2. This CDR3 region has 15 residues. The V gene's germline CDR1 is SGHRS and CDR2 YFSETQ. CDR3 amino acids: CASSLAGTAYNEQFF. The CDR3 DNA follows: TGCGCCAGCAGCTTGGCTGGGACAGCCTACAATGAGCAGTTCTTC.

The V call is TRBV4-1, the J call TRBJ1-2; D gene ambiguous. CDR3 size: 13 residues. Per germline, CDR1 MGHRA and CDR2 YSYEKL. V was trimmed by 6 bases and J by 5 bases, leaving 13 bases between them. CDR3: CASSRSGGYGYTF. In DNA, the CDR3 is TGCGCCAGCAGTCGAAGCGGTGGTTATGGCTACACCTTC.

The chain uses TRBV10-2 and TRBJ2-2, with 10 bases fitting TRBD1. Germline values: CDR1 WSHSY, CDR2 SAAADI. With 8 bases clipped from V and 4 bases from J, the junction kept 10 bases outside the gene matches. The CDR3 contains 16 residues. The CDR3 DNA reads TGCGCCAGCTCCACCGGGACAGGGGCTGCCACCGGGGAGCTGTTTTTT. Encoded protein: CASSTGTGAATGELFF.

The chain combines TRBV19 with TRBJ1-2; 7 bases agree with TRBD1. Germline trimming cut 5 bases from V and 4 bases from J; bases unmatched to any gene: 10. The V gene's germline CDR1 is LNHDA and CDR2 SQIVND (reference sequence). CDR3 length: 15 residues. As DNA, the CDR3 is TGTGCCAGTAGTGGACAGGACAGAGCACCCTATGGCTACACCTTC. This codes for CASSGQDRAPYGYTF.

The chain uses TRBV7-3 and TRBJ1-1; D is unresolved. CDR3 length: 13 residues. Germline loops: CDR1 SGHTA, CDR2 FQGTGA. Deletions cut 6 bases from V and 1 base from J, with 9 bases between. The CDR3 bases are TGTGCCAGCAGACTGAGTCGGAACACTGAAGCTTTCTTT. This translates into CASRLSRNTEAFF. Variable domain in full (rest from reference TRBV7-3 and TRBJ1-1): GAGVSQTPSNKVTEKGKYVELRCDPISGHTALYWYRQSLGQGPEFLIYFQGTGAADDSGLPNDRFFAVRPEGSVSTLKIQRTERGDSAVYLCASRLSRNTEAFFGQGTRLTVV.

The CDR3 coding sequence is TGTGCCAGCAGCTTGGCCCAGCGGGGGGGGTACAATGAGCAGTTCTTC. As protein: CASSLAQRGGYNEQFF. The V and J genes are TRBV7-2 and TRBJ2-1, with TRBD2 matching 10 bases. CDR1 SGHTA and CDR2 FQGNSA come from the germline V gene. The length of the CDR3 is 16 residues. V was pared by 3 bases and J by 4 bases, with 6 bases of the junction left unmatched.

The chain has TRBV3-1 (or the pseudogene TRBV3-2) and TRBJ1-3; no clear D gene. The V gene's germline CDR1 is LGHDT and CDR2 YNNKEL (reference sequence). Trimming left V 5 bases short and J 3 bases short, with 11 bases between. CDR3 length equals 14 residues. The CDR3 DNA reads as TGTGCCAGCAGCTCCGGGAGACGTGGAAACACCATATATTTT. The encoded protein is CASSSGRRGNTIYF.

This chain joins TRBV11-2 and TRBJ1-3, with D perhaps TRBD1 (5 bases). Germline CDR1 is SGHAT and CDR2 is FQNNGV. CDR3 size: 18 residues. V lost 0 bases to trimming and J lost 0 bases, with 15 bases between them. CDR3: CASSLDLSGTDSGNTIYF. CDR3 DNA sequence: TGTGCCAGCAGCTTAGATCTAAGCGGGACCGACTCTGGAAACACCATATATTTT.

This clone appeared a single time. The chain couples TRBV6-5 to TRBJ1-2; 8 bases match TRBD1. The CDR3 extends over 15 amino acids. Germline lookup yields CDR1 MNHEY and CDR2 SVGAGI. The trim removed 3 bases at V and 8 bases at J, leaving 11 bases unmatched. The CDR3 reads CASSYLPSAGGGYTF. The CDR3 nucleotides are TGTGCCAGCAGTTATCTACCCTCCGCAGGGGGCGGCTACACCTTC.

CDR3 protein: CASSAYGEGNTEAFF. CDR3 sequence (DNA): TGTGCCAGTAGTGCGTACGGGGAGGGGAACACTGAAGCTTTCTTT. V and J are TRBV19 and TRBJ1-1; no clear D gene. This CDR3 has 15 amino acids. Trimming removed 5 bases at V and 1 base at J, with 14 bases between. Germline V gene data show CDR1 as LNHDA and CDR2 as SQIVND (reference sequence).

This sequence joins TRBV18 and TRBJ1-6; D may be TRBD1 (5 bases). In germline, CDR1 is KGHSH, CDR2 LQKENI. Trimming took off 0 bases at V and 6 bases at J, with 12 bases between the two ends. The CDR3 contains 16 residues. CDR3 region: CASSPPSEGPNSPLHF. As DNA, the CDR3 is TGTGCCAGCTCACCACCGTCGGAGGGACCTAATTCACCCCTCCACTTT.

The chain uses TRBV19 and TRBJ2-1, with 7 nucleotides matching TRBD2. CDR3 size: 14 residues. V lost 8 bases to trimming and J lost 9 bases; unmatched junction nucleotides: 13. The germline V gene has CDR1 LNHDA and CDR2 SQIVND (reference sequence). The DNA for the CDR3 is TGTGCCAGTGTCCCACGCGGGGGAGCCGGTGAGCAGTTCTTC. This gives the protein CASVPRGGAGEQFF. The full variable domain, in which reference TRBV19 and TRBJ2-1 provide the parts outside the CDR3, is DGGITQSPKYLFRKEGQNVTLSCEQNLNHDAMYWYRQDPGQGLRLIYYSQIVNDFQKGDIAEGYSVSREKKESFPLTVTSAQKNPTAFYLCASVPRGGAGEQFFGPGTRLTVL.

The chain links TRBV2 to TRBJ1-5; 7 bases map to TRBD1. Germline V CDR1 and CDR2: SNHLY, FYNNEI. CDR3 size: 15 residues. V shed 4 bases, J shed 2 bases, and the junction held 5 bases outside the gene matches. This chain's CDR3 is CASSVYRGGNQPQHF. The CDR3 region has the DNA TGTGCCAGCAGTGTTTACAGGGGTGGCAATCAGCCCCAGCATTTT. The full variable domain, in which reference TRBV2 and TRBJ1-5 provide the parts outside the CDR3, is EPEVTQTPSHQVTQMGQEVILRCVPISNHLYFYWYRQILGQKVEFLVSFYNNEISEKSEIFDDQFSVERPDGSNFTLKIRSTKLEDSAMYFCASSVYRGGNQPQHFGDGTRLSIL.

This rearrangement joins TRBV30 to TRBJ2-5; D not certain. The CDR3 loop spans 10 amino acids. Germline CDR1 and CDR2: GTSNPN and SVGIG (reference sequence). The V end lost 2 bases, the J end lost 4 bases, and 2 bases lay between the germline ends. The CDR3 loop is CAWSRETQYF. CDR3 DNA: TGTGCCTGGAGTCGAGAGACCCAGTACTTC. Looking up the rest from reference TRBV30 and TRBJ2-5 gives the full variable domain: SQTIHQWPATLVQPVGSPLSLECTVEGTSNPNLYWYRQAAGRGLQLLFYSVGIGQISSEVPQNLSASRPQDRQFILSSKKLLLSDSGFYLCAWSRETQYFGPGTRLLVL.

V usage is TRBV5-4 and J usage is TRBJ2-6, with D possibly matching TRBD1 (6 bases). Trimming removed 0 bases from V and 0 bases from J, with 10 bases in between. Germline lookup yields CDR1 SGHNT and CDR2 YYREEE (reference sequence). This CDR3 comprises 17 residues. CDR3 nucleotides: TGTGCCAGCAGCTTGGAAGGGGGTAACTCTGGGGCCAACGTCCTGACTTTC. Residues: CASSLEGGNSGANVLTF.

J is TRBJ1-1 and V is TRBV4-3, with D perhaps TRBD1 (5 bases). Germline CDR1 is LGHNA and CDR2 is YSLEER. Trimming removed 6 bases from V and 5 bases from J, with 16 bases in between. The CDR3 sequence is 14 residues long. This CDR3 is CASSGDRSRTEAFF. The CDR3 nucleotides read TGCGCCAGCAGTGGAGACAGATCGAGGACTGAAGCTTTCTTT.

This chain links TRBV15 with TRBJ2-5; the D call may be TRBD1 or TRBD2 (5 bases each). The length of the CDR3 is 20 residues. Germline-derived CDR1 and CDR2 are LNHNV and YYDKDF (reference sequence). V was shortened by 2 bases and J by 0 bases, with 25 bases between the two germline ends. CDR3 coding DNA: TGTGCCACCAGCAGACTCCAAGAGGGGTACAGGACTTGGTACCAAGAGACCCAGTACTTC. Translation: CATSRLQEGYRTWYQETQYF.

This clone was seen a single time. The rearrangement links TRBV4-1 to TRBJ1-4, with TRBD1 matching over 9 bases. CDR3 length equals 16 residues. Trimming took 6 bases from V and 7 from J; bases not matched to a gene: 12. Germline CDR1 MGHRA, CDR2 YSYEKL. The DNA for the CDR3 is TGCGCCAGCAGTCAGGGCATGGGACAGGGAGGTGAAAAACTGTTTTTT. It codes for CASSQGMGQGGEKLFF.

This clone appeared a single time. The chain is built from TRBV30 and TRBJ2-6; 7 bases line up with TRBD1. The CDR3 has 17 amino acids. Germline V gene data show CDR1 as GTSNPN and CDR2 as SVGIG (reference sequence). Losses at the gene ends were 2 bases for V and 0 bases for J; bases not matched to a gene: 7. The CDR3 loop reads CAWSWTGAFSGANVLTF. The DNA of the CDR3 is TGTGCCTGGAGTTGGACAGGCGCCTTCTCTGGGGCCAACGTCCTGACTTTC.

The V and J genes are TRBV7-3 and TRBJ2-1; no definite D call. The germline V and J ends were trimmed by 5 bases and 7 bases, with 15 bases remaining between them. Germline V CDR1 and CDR2: SGHTA, FQGTGA. The CDR3 runs 14 residues. The CDR3 protein is CASSPRTNGNEQFF. The CDR3 nucleotides read TGTGCCAGCAGCCCCCGTACAAACGGGAATGAGCAGTTCTTC.

The V call is TRBV3-1 (or the pseudogene TRBV3-2), the J call TRBJ2-7; D is unresolved. Trimming took off 1 base at V and 5 bases at J, with 15 bases between the two ends. Germline lookup yields CDR1 LGHDT and CDR2 YNNKEL (reference sequence). The CDR3 loop spans 15 amino acids. DNA for the CDR3: TGTGCCAGCAGCCAAGGAGGAGAACTCCCAAACGAGCAGTACTTC. Translating gives CASSQGGELPNEQYF.

This rearrangement joins TRBV10-3 to TRBJ1-2; a weak D match, TRBD1 (6 bases). CDR1 is ENHRY and CDR2 is SYGVKD in the germline V gene. The CDR3 spans 16 residues. V was trimmed by 6 bases and J by 3 bases, leaving 20 bases between them. The CDR3 region is CAISATGAGVDYGYTF. CDR3 in DNA: TGTGCCATCAGCGCTACCGGGGCAGGGGTTGACTATGGCTACACCTTC.

The chain links TRBV2 to TRBJ2-7, with D possibly being TRBD2 (5 bases). The V end was cut by 5 bases, the J end by 3 bases, with 11 bases between. The CDR3 spans 13 residues. Per the germline V gene, CDR1 is SNHLY and CDR2 is FYNNEI. CDR3 nucleotide sequence: TGTGCCAGCAGTTCGGACTGGGGCTACGAGCAGTACTTC. It translates to CASSSDWGYEQYF.

The chain employs TRBV7-2 and TRBJ1-5; D gene unclear. The V end lost 1 base, the J end lost 4 bases, and 2 bases lay between the germline ends. The CDR3 totals 12 residues. Germline loops: CDR1 SGHTA, CDR2 FQGNSA. In DNA, the CDR3 is TGTGCCAGCAGCTTAGAGAATCAGCCCCAGCATTTT. This gives the protein CASSLENQPQHF.

The genes are TRBV4-1 and TRBJ2-1; D not resolved. The germline V gene encodes CDR1 MGHRA and CDR2 YSYEKL. The CDR3 extends over 13 amino acids. V lost 1 base to trimming and J lost 3 bases, with 4 bases between them. The CDR3 nucleotides read TGCGCCAGCAGCCAAGGGGTCTACAATGAGCAGTTCTTC. Protein: CASSQGVYNEQFF.

J is TRBJ1-3 and V is TRBV5-1; possible D gene TRBD1, 6 bases. The germline V gene encodes CDR1 SGHRS and CDR2 YFSETQ. The CDR3 contains 19 residues. Trimming cost V 0 bases and J 0 bases, with 19 bases left between them. The CDR3: CASSLEGRGFRSSGNTIYF. Here the CDR3 DNA reads TGCGCCAGCAGCTTGGAAGGCAGGGGCTTCCGTTCCTCTGGAAACACCATATATTTT.

The chain combines TRBV5-6 with TRBJ1-2; D gene unclear. V lost 2 bases to trimming and J lost 3 bases, with 5 bases between them. The CDR3 has 12 residues. Germline values: CDR1 SGHDT, CDR2 YYEEEE. The CDR3, as DNA: TGTGCCAGCAGCTTAGAGTACTATGGCTACACCTTC. This encodes CASSLEYYGYTF.